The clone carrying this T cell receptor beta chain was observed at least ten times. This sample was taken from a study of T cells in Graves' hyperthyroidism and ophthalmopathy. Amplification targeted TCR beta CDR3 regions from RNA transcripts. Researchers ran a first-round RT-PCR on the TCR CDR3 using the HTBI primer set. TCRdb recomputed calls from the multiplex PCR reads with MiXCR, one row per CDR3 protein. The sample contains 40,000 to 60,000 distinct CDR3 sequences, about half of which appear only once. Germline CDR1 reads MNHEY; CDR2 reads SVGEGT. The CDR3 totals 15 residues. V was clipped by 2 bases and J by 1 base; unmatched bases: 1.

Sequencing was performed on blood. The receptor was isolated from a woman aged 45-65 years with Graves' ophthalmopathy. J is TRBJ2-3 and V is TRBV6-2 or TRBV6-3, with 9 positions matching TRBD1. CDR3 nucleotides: TGTGCCAGCAGTTACCGGACAGGGGGCACAGATACGCAGTATTTT. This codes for CASSYRTGGTDTQYF.